One and the same sample provided the 17 T cell receptor beta chains below, sequenced in a study of T-cell memory formation after mild COVID-19. TCRdb fed the 5' RACE reads into MiXCR, producing one record per CDR3 protein. The sample yields some 40,000 distinct CDR3 sequences, roughly 9.8% seen once. Sequencing used PBMCs or a T cell subset sorted from them (not recorded which). These receptors were taken from an adult woman who had mild COVID-19 (a few samples of this study predate the infection). Cell type and time point are not known.

The genes are TRBV2 and TRBJ1-2; 7 nucleotides line up with TRBD1. CDR1 is SNHLY and CDR2 is FYNNEI in the germline V gene. The CDR3 extends over 13 amino acids. J lost 4 bases, V lost 5 bases, and 4 bases had no gene match. CDR3 bases: TGTGCCAGCAGTCAGGACAGGACCTATGGCTACACCTTC. Its protein is CASSQDRTYGYTF. Drawing the rest from reference TRBV2 and TRBJ1-2, the complete variable domain is EPEVTQTPSHQVTQMGQEVILRCVPISNHLYFYWYRQILGQKVEFLVSFYNNEISEKSEIFDDQFSVERPDGSNFTLKIRSTKLEDSAMYFCASSQDRTYGYTFGSGTRLTVV.

The sample holds many counts of this clonotype. This chain joins TRBV11-2 and TRBJ2-1; perhaps TRBD2 as D (6 bases). Per the germline V gene, CDR1 is SGHAT and CDR2 is FQNNGV. Trimming removed 4 bases from V and 0 bases from J, with 10 bases in between. The length of the CDR3 is 15 residues. CDR3 amino acids: CASSSPGSSYNEQFF. The CDR3 region has the DNA TGTGCCAGCAGCTCACCCGGGAGCTCCTACAATGAGCAGTTCTTC. Combining the CDR3 with reference TRBV11-2 and TRBJ2-1 gives the whole variable domain EAGVAQSPRYKIIEKRQSVAFWCNPISGHATLYWYQQILGQGPKLLIQFQNNGVVDDSQLPKDRFSAERLKGVDSTLKIQPAKLEDSAVYLCASSSPGSSYNEQFFGPGTRLTVL.

This clonotype was counted at least ten times. This chain links TRBV5-1 with TRBJ1-2; D is unresolved. Germline CDR1 reads SGHRS; CDR2 reads YFSETQ. The CDR3 spans 13 residues. V lost 1 base to trimming and J lost 4 bases, with 8 bases between them. The CDR3 DNA is TGCGCCAGCAGCTTGATAGAAGCCTATGGCTACACCTTC. The encoded protein is CASSLIEAYGYTF.

Concerning this clonotype: This may arise from a read error, as a much more abundant clone is one base away. The V call is TRBV6-5, the J call TRBJ2-7, with a tentative D call TRBD1 (7 bases). The CDR3 spans 15 residues. The germline CDR1 and CDR2 sequences are MNHEY and SVGAGI. As DNA, the CDR3 is TGTGCCAGCAGTTACTCGACCCAGGGGGGCTACGATCAGTACTTC. It codes for CASSYSTQGGYDQYF.

This clonotype was seen a handful of times. The genes are TRBV20-1 and TRBJ2-2; D is unresolved. Trimming removed 4 bases from V and 4 bases from J, with 13 bases in between. Germline CDR1 and CDR2: DFQATT and SNEGSKA (reference sequence). This CDR3 spans 14 amino acids. The CDR3 DNA follows: TGCAGTGCTACCTCCGGGCTTCCCACCGGGGAGCTGTTTTTT. Its translation is CSATSGLPTGELFF.

This clonotype has just a few counts. The rearrangement joins TRBV11-1 to TRBJ1-5, with TRBD1 as a possible D gene (5 bases). The CDR3 sequence is 13 residues long. V was shortened by 0 bases and J by 6 bases, with 6 bases between the two germline ends. Germline CDR1 reads SGHAT; CDR2 reads FQDESV (reference sequence). The CDR3 here is CASSLAGRQPQHF. DNA for the CDR3: TGTGCCAGCAGCTTAGCGGGGCGTCAGCCCCAGCATTTT.

The chain employs TRBV19 and TRBJ1-1; D gene unclear. The CDR3 consists of 15 residues. V gave up 2 bases and J gave up 0 bases, with 10 bases separating them. Looked up from germline, CDR1 is LNHDA and CDR2 is SQIVND (reference sequence). The CDR3 bases are TGTGCCAGTAGTATAAAAAGTCAAATGAACACTGAAGCTTTCTTT. Protein product: CASSIKSQMNTEAFF.

In the case of this clonotype: A much larger clonotype is one base distant, so this may be a read error. The rearrangement joins TRBV29-1 to TRBJ2-7, with 8 nucleotides matching TRBD1. The CDR3 covers 15 residues. V lost 8 bases to trimming and J lost 1 base; unmatched junction nucleotides: 13. Germline assignment: CDR1 SQVTM and CDR2 ANQGSEA. The CDR3 DNA is TGCAGCTTTAGTCGTCTCACAGGGGGGTCCTACGAGCAGTACTTC. Translation: CSFSRLTGGSYEQYF.

The rearrangement uses TRBV11-3 and TRBJ2-2, with TRBD2 matching 9 bases. CDR1 and CDR2 (germline): SGHNT, YENEEA. The CDR3 has 16 residues. Unmatched junction bases numbered 7, after V lost 3 bases and J lost 5 bases. The DNA of the CDR3 is TGTGCCAGCAGCTTTTCCGGACTAGCGCGTACCGGGGAGCTGTTTTTT. Translation gives CASSFSGLARTGELFF.

This clonotype was seen only a few times. This chain links TRBV7-2 with TRBJ1-4; D might be TRBD1 (5 bases). Trimming removed 5 bases at V and 5 bases at J, with 12 bases between. Per germline, CDR1 SGHTA and CDR2 FQGNSA. The CDR3 spans 14 residues. The CDR3 nucleotides read TGTGCCAGCAGCCAATGGGGGGTAAATGAAAAACTGTTTTTT. It is translated as CASSQWGVNEKLFF.

This clonotype was counted only a few times. V is TRBV28 and J is TRBJ1-4, with D hard to call. Germline-derived CDR1 and CDR2 are MDHEN and SYDVKM. Trimming removed 6 bases from V and 4 bases from J, with 15 bases in between. There are 15 residues in the CDR3. Here the CDR3 reads CASRGYGQDNEKLFF. The CDR3 DNA sequence: TGTGCCAGCAGGGGCTACGGGCAGGATAATGAAAAACTGTTTTTT.

This clonotype appeared a single time. The chain employs TRBV7-7 and TRBJ2-7, with unresolved D. Trimming stripped 5 bases from V and 1 base from J, with 12 bases between. CDR3 length equals 14 residues. Germline CDR1 SSHAT, CDR2 FNYEAQ (reference sequence). The CDR3 DNA is TGTGCCAGCAGCCCCACTTGGGGATCCTACGAGCAGTACTTC. Translating gives CASSPTWGSYEQYF.

The V call is TRBV19, the J call TRBJ2-4; tentative D call: TRBD1 (5 bases). This CDR3 spans 15 amino acids. The germline gives CDR1 LNHDA, CDR2 SQIVND (reference sequence). V was trimmed by 3 bases and J by 7 bases, leaving 16 bases between them. The CDR3 loop reads CASSIARTRGNIQYF. The CDR3 region has the DNA TGTGCCAGTAGTATTGCCCGGACAAGGGGCAACATTCAGTACTTC.

This clonotype was found many times. The V call is TRBV24-1, the J call TRBJ2-3, with D perhaps TRBD1 (6 bases). Deletions cut 8 bases from V and 4 bases from J, with 15 bases between. Germline CDR1 is KGHDR and CDR2 is SFDVKD. The CDR3 consists of 14 residues. CDR3 nucleotides: TGTGCCACCAAGGGCAGGGGCTTGCCAGATACGCAGTATTTT. This translates into CATKGRGLPDTQYF.

This clonotype was seen a few times. The chain uses TRBV5-1 and TRBJ2-1, with 14 bases matching TRBD2. Per germline, CDR1 SGHRS and CDR2 YFSETQ. V shed 4 bases and J 3 bases; nucleotides not matched to a gene: 6. There are 17 residues in the CDR3. The DNA for the CDR3 is TGCGCCAGCAGCCATACGGGACTAGCGGGGGTCTACAATGAGCAGTTCTTC. Translated, it gives CASSHTGLAGVYNEQFF.

This chain links TRBV20-1 with TRBJ1-1, with D unresolved. The CDR3 has 13 amino acids. CDR1 is DFQATT, CDR2 SNEGSKA, per germline (reference sequence). Trimming pared 5 bases from V and 4 bases from J, leaving 14 bases between. The CDR3 DNA is TGCAGTGCTTACGCACCGCAGATCACTGAAGCTTTCTTT. Its translation is CSAYAPQITEAFF.

This clonotype was seen ten or more times. The V and J genes are TRBV5-1 and TRBJ2-1; 9 bases line up with TRBD2. This CDR3 spans 16 amino acids. Germline trimming cut 2 bases from V and 7 bases from J; bases unmatched to any gene: 10. Germline assignment: CDR1 SGHRS and CDR2 YFSETQ. CDR3: CASSLGGAGGKNEQFF. The CDR3 nucleotides are TGCGCCAGCAGCTTAGGGGGAGCGGGAGGCAAGAATGAGCAGTTCTTC.